This T cell receptor (beta chain) derives from a study of T-cell memory formation after mild COVID-19. TCRdb re-derived calls from the 5' RACE reads in MiXCR, one entry per CDR3 protein. This repertoire shows 550,000 to 600,000 distinct CDR3 sequences, 15% to 20% found once; its top ten account for about 7.5%. By sample share, this clonotype is medium-sized (0.01 to 0.1%). The antigen is not known. General study results and limits: Proof of SARS-CoV-2 specificity was absent for the second-wave clones that crested on day 37.

Germline CDR1 is KGHSH and CDR2 is LQKENI. Trimming removed 2 bases from V and 4 bases from J, with 11 bases in between. The CDR3 is made up of 14 amino acids. Sequenced: PBMCs or a T cell subset sorted from them (not recorded which). This TCR was recovered from an adult woman who had mild COVID-19 (a few samples of this study predate the infection). Cell type and time point are not known. The V call is TRBV18, the J call TRBJ1-1; D ambiguous. Here the CDR3 DNA reads TGTGCCAGCTCACCATCCCCTGCCCTCACTGAAGCTTTCTTT. Translated: CASSPSPALTEAFF.